This section outlines one T cell receptor (beta chain) sequence together with its context. This record comes from a study of human T cells and chemical hapten exposure. Sample time point: patch test 2, 6 weeks after DPC sensitization. Treatment: therapeutic diphenylcyclopropenone sensitization with weekly scalp DPC. TCRdb reprocessed the RACE reads with MiXCR, giving one entry per CDR3 protein. The table lists tens of thousands of distinct CDR3 sequences, around 6.7% of them singletons, with approximately 1.2% in the top ten. This CDR3 is built from 18 residues. With 6 bases clipped from V and 0 bases from J, the junction kept 11 bases outside the gene matches. Germline lookup yields CDR1 KGHSH and CDR2 LQKENI.

This TCR derives from a woman aged 30 to 39 with alopecia areata. Some clones in this sample may be carry-over from other donors' samples. The starting material was whole blood, obtained in connection with sensitization to the hapten diphenylcyclopropenone (DPC). This chain links TRBV18 with TRBJ2-6, with TRBD1 matching over 7 bases. The CDR3 region is CASSKMTGISSGANVLTF. CDR3 sequence (DNA): TGTGCCAGCTCGAAGATGACAGGGATCTCCTCTGGGGCCAACGTCCTGACTTTC. Filled out from reference TRBV18 and TRBJ2-6, the complete variable domain reads NAGVMQNPRHLVRRRGQEARLRCSPMKGHSHVYWYRQLPEEGLKFMVYLQKENIIDESGMPKERFSAEFPKEGPSILRIQQVVRGDSAAYFCASSKMTGISSGANVLTFGAGSRLTVL.